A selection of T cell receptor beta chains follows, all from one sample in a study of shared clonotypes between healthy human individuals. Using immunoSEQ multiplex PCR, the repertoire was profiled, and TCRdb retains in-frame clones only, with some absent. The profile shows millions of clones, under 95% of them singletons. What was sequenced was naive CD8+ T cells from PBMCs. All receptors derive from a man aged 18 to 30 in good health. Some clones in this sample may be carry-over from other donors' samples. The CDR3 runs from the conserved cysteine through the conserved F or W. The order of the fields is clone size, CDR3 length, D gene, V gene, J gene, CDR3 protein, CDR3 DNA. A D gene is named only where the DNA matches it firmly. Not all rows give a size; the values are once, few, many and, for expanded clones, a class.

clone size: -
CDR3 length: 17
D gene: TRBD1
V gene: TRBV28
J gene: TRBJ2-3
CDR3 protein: CASSLFGPGGITDTQYF
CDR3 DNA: TGTGCCAGCAGTTTATTCGGTCCAGGGGGCATAACAGATACGCAGTATTTT

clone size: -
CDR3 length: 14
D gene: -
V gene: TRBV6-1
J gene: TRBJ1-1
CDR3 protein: CASYKIRGSTEAFF
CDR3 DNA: TGTGCCTCCTATAAGATTCGAGGGTCCACTGAAGCTTTCTTT

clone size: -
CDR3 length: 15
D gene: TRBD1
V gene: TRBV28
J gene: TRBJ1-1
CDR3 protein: CASSPTGEGGTEAFF
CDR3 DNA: TGTGCCAGCAGTCCGACAGGGGAGGGGGGCACTGAAGCTTTCTTT

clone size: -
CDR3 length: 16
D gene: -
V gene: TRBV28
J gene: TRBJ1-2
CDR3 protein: CASSLIVRGSHYGYTF
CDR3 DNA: TGTGCCAGCAGTTTAATAGTAAGAGGTTCCCACTATGGCTACACCTTC

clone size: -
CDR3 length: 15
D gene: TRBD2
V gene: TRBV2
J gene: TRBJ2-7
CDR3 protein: CASRGRLAYAYEQYF
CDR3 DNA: TGTGCCAGCAGAGGGAGACTAGCGTATGCATACGAGCAGTACTTC

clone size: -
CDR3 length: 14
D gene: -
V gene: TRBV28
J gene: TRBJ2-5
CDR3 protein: CASSVTTNQETQYF
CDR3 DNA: TGTGCCAGCAGTGTCACTACGAACCAAGAGACCCAGTACTTC

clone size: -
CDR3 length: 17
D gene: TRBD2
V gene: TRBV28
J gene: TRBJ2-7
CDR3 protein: CASSFKAGVEGSYEQYF
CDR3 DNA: TGTGCCAGCAGTTTTAAAGCGGGGGTGGAAGGATCCTACGAGCAGTACTTC

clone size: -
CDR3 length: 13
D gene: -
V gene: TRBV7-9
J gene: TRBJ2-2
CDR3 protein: CASSLTRTGELFF
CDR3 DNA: TGTGCCAGCAGCCTCACCCGCACCGGGGAGCTGTTTTTT

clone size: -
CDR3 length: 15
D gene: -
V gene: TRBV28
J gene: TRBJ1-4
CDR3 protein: CASRWESSTASGLFF
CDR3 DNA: TGTGCCAGCCGTTGGGAGTCCTCGACAGCCTCCGGACTGTTTTTT

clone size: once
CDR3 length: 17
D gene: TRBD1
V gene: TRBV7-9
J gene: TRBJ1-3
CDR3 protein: CASSWGQGASSGNTIYF
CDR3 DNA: TGTGCCAGCAGCTGGGGACAGGGGGCAAGCTCTGGAAACACCATATATTTT

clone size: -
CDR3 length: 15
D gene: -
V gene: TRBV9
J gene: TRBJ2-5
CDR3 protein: CASSVGRDSREIQYF
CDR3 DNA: TGTGCCAGCAGCGTAGGGCGGGACTCCAGAGAGATCCAGTACTTC

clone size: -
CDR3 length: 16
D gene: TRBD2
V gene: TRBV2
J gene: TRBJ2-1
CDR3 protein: CASSSVAGHSYNEQFF
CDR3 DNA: TGTGCCAGCAGTAGCGTAGCGGGGCACTCCTACAATGAGCAGTTCTTC

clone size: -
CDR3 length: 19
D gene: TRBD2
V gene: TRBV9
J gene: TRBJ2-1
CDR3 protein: CASSHQREGHQSSYNEQFF
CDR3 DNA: TGTGCCAGCAGCCACCAGCGGGAGGGCCATCAGAGCTCCTACAATGAGCAGTTCTTC

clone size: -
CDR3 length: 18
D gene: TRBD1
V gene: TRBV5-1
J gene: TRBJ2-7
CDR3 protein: CASSLDGGDRGESYEQYF
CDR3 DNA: TGCGCCAGCAGCTTGGACGGCGGGGACAGGGGGGAGTCCTACGAGCAGTACTTC

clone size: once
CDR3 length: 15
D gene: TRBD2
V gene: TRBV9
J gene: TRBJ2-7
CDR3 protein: CASSAGGASSYEQYF
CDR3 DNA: TGTGCCAGCAGCGCGGGAGGGGCAAGCTCCTACGAGCAGTACTTC

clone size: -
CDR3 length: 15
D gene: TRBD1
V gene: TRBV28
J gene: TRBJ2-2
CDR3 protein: CASSLLGQGAGELFF
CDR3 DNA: TGTGCCAGCAGTTTATTGGGACAGGGGGCCGGGGAGCTGTTTTTT

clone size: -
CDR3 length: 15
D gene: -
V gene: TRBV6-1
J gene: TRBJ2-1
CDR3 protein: CASSETDNAYNEQFF
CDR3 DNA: TGTGCCAGCAGTGAAACGGACAATGCCTACAATGAGCAGTTCTTC

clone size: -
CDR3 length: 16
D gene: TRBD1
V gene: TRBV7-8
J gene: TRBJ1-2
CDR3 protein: CASSLGPGRGRGGYTF
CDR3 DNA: TGTGCCAGCAGCTTAGGGCCGGGCAGGGGGCGGGGTGGCTACACCTTC

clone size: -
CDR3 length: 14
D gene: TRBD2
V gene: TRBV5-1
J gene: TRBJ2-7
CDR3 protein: CASSLGRESYEQYF
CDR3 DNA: TGCGCCAGCAGCTTGGGGCGGGAGTCGTACGAGCAGTACTTC

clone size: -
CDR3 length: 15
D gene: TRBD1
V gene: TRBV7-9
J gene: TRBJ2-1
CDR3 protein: CASSPGQGLHNEQFF
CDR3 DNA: TGTGCCAGCTCCCCGGGACAGGGTCTTCACAATGAGCAGTTCTTC

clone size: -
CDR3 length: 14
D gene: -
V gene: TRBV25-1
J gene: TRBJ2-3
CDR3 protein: CASTAGAGADTQYF
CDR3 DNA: TGTGCCAGCACCGCGGGGGCGGGAGCAGATACGCAGTATTTT

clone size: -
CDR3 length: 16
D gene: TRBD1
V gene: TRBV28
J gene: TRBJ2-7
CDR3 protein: CASSLHRQGAAYEQYF
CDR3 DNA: TGTGCCAGCAGTTTACATAGACAGGGGGCGGCCTACGAGCAGTACTTC